This TCR beta chain was recovered during a study of T cells after yellow fever vaccination. MiXCR was run by TCRdb on the 5' RACE reads, yielding one entry per CDR3 protein. The sample holds a few hundred thousand distinct CDR3 sequences, roughly 7.2% seen once. The CDR3 is 14 residues long. This clonotype occurred many times. At one boundary the junction diverges from the germline segment, which might be a read error. The material sequenced was CD4+ T cells sorted from PBMCs, taken 15 days after the yellow fever booster vaccination. The clonotype was recovered from a man aged 30 to 45 who received the YFV17D yellow fever vaccine. The rearrangement joins TRBV12-3 or TRBV12-4 to TRBJ1-5; D is unresolved. In nucleotides, the CDR3 is TGTGCCAGCAGCTTAGGAAAGAGCAATCAGCCCCAGCATTTT. Translating gives CASSLGKSNQPQHF.